Listed below are T cell receptor beta chains from one sample, sequenced in a study of T-cell reconstitution after alpha-beta-depleted transplantation in children. TCRdb reanalysed the PCR reads using MiXCR and keeps one entry per CDR3 protein. The sample yields a few hundred thousand distinct CDR3 sequences, about 12% seen once. The material sequenced was PBMCs from the stem cell graft donor, taken from the stem cell graft. These receptors all stem from a human donor who donated a stem cell graft to a child with combined immunodeficiency. CDR3s include the opening cysteine and the closing phenylalanine or tryptophan. A D gene is named only where the DNA matches it firmly. Rows give clone size only sometimes, using once, few, many, or a class for an expanded clone.

d_call: TRBD1
j_call: TRBJ1-1
clone_size: many
v_call: TRBV6-4
cdr3_nt: TGTGCCAGCAGACGACAGGGCACGTTGTTTTTCCCCGACCACATTGAAGCTTTCTTT
cdr3_aa: CASRRQGTLFFPDHIEAFF

d_call: NA
j_call: TRBJ2-3
clone_size: few
v_call: TRBV9
cdr3_nt: TGTGCCAGCAGCGTAAATTTTTGGTTAGATACGCAGTATTTT
cdr3_aa: CASSVNFWLDTQYF

d_call: TRBD1
j_call: TRBJ1-2
clone_size: NA
v_call: TRBV10-3
cdr3_nt: TGTGCCATCAGTGAGCGGGACAGGGAGCCCGGCTTC
cdr3_aa: CAISERDREPGF

d_call: TRBD1
j_call: TRBJ1-2
clone_size: NA
v_call: TRBV27
cdr3_nt: TGTGCCAGCTATCCCCTGTCTGGTCCGGGACAGAGTAACTATGGCTACACCTTC
cdr3_aa: CASYPLSGPGQSNYGYTF

d_call: TRBD2
j_call: TRBJ2-1
clone_size: few
v_call: TRBV11-2
cdr3_nt: TGTGCCAGCAGCCCATCCCCGTGGGACTACGACAATGAGCAGTTCTTC
cdr3_aa: CASSPSPWDYDNEQFF

d_call: NA
j_call: TRBJ2-5
clone_size: few
v_call: TRBV20-1
cdr3_nt: TGCAGTGCAACCGGGGGGCAGACCGACCAAGAGACCCAGTACTTC
cdr3_aa: CSATGGQTDQETQYF

d_call: NA
j_call: TRBJ2-1
clone_size: many
v_call: TRBV2
cdr3_nt: TGTGCCAGCAACTCGGGGCACAATGAGCAGTTCTTC
cdr3_aa: CASNSGHNEQFF

d_call: NA
j_call: TRBJ2-2
clone_size: many
v_call: TRBV30
cdr3_nt: TGTGCCTGGAGCCGACTTGTGCCCGGGGAGCTGTTTTTT
cdr3_aa: CAWSRLVPGELFF

d_call: NA
j_call: TRBJ1-4
clone_size: NA
v_call: TRBV7-8
cdr3_nt: TGTGCCAGCAGCCCTTCTCCATTATACAAAGAGCTACCTGTTGGCGAAAAACTGTTTTTT
cdr3_aa: CASSPSPLYKELPVGEKLFF

d_call: TRBD1
j_call: TRBJ2-3
clone_size: NA
v_call: TRBV15
cdr3_nt: TGTGCCACCAGCAGTAGCCGCTTGACAGGGGCCATCACAGATACGCAGTATTTT
cdr3_aa: CATSSSRLTGAITDTQYF